The 13 T cell receptor beta chains in this list originate from one sample, sequenced in a study of T cell responses to AZD1222 COVID-19 vaccine. The assay was immunoSEQ multiplex PCR, and TCRdb's table has in-frame clones only and misses some. The sample carries approximately 120,000 clones, about 88% recorded once. The input for sequencing was peripheral blood, taken 28 days after the second AZD1222 dose. Receptors were obtained from an adult who received the AZD1222 COVID-19 vaccine.

About this clone itself: At one of its ends the junction is not consistent with the germline gene, which may arise from a read error. The chain joins TRBV6-5 to TRBJ2-2; possible D gene TRBD1, 6 bases. The CDR3 runs 12 residues. Germline CDR1 and CDR2: MNHEY and SVGAGI. This CDR3 is CAGRGNTGELFF. As DNA, the CDR3 is TGTGCCGGCAGGGGTAACACCGGGGAGCTGTTTTTT.

This chain connects TRBV12-3 or TRBV12-4 to TRBJ1-6, with D uncertain. There are 12 residues in the CDR3. Trimming shortened V by 5 bases and J by 14 bases, and 13 bases separated the two germline ends. The CDR3 DNA follows: TGTGCCAGCAGTGGTGGTCAGAGAGCCCTCCACTTT. Encoded protein: CASSGGQRALHF.

The chain couples TRBV12-5 to TRBJ1-1, with D perhaps matching TRBD1 (5 bases). Trimming cost V 1 base and J 5 bases, with 8 bases left between them. Germline CDR1 reads LGHNT; CDR2 reads FRNRAP. CDR3 length: 13 amino acids. The CDR3 here is CASGLERGTEAFF. For the CDR3, the DNA is TGTGCTAGTGGTTTGGAGCGGGGGACTGAAGCTTTCTTT.

The chain is built from TRBV19 and TRBJ1-2, with D maybe TRBD1 (5 bases). Germline CDR1 LNHDA, CDR2 SQIVND (reference sequence). Trimming removed 2 bases from V and 0 bases from J, with 10 bases in between. This CDR3 region has 15 residues. The CDR3 DNA reads TGTGCCAGTAGTATAACGACAGTAACTAACTATGGCTACACCTTC. Translating it yields CASSITTVTNYGYTF.

This clone was counted between two and nine times. The V and J genes are TRBV2 and TRBJ2-7; D remains ambiguous. Trimming shortened V by 4 bases and J by 0 bases, and 7 bases separated the two germline ends. Germline CDR1 and CDR2: SNHLY and FYNNEI. CDR3 length: 13 residues. The CDR3: CASSALGSYEQYF. In DNA form, the CDR3 reads TGTGCCAGCAGTGCACTGGGCTCCTACGAGCAGTACTTC.

This chain uses TRBV24-1 with TRBJ2-1; tentatively, D is TRBD1 (5 bases). V shed 2 bases and J shed 11 bases, with 9 bases lying between them. The CDR3 has 12 residues. Germline V CDR1 and CDR2: KGHDR, SFDVKD. The CDR3 nucleotides are TGTGCCACCAGTGATTATGGGGCAAAGCAGTTCTTC. It is translated as CATSDYGAKQFF.

The J gene is TRBJ1-1, the V gene TRBV6-5; D is unresolved. Germline-derived CDR1 and CDR2 are MNHEY and SVGAGI. The CDR3 sequence is 11 residues long. V was shortened by 10 bases and J by 0 bases, with 6 bases between the two germline ends. The CDR3 is CATKMNTEAFF. The CDR3 coding sequence is TGTGCCACCAAGATGAACACTGAAGCTTTCTTT.

The table lists this clone with a few counts. The V gene is TRBV5-1, the J gene TRBJ2-7; D is undetermined. This CDR3 region has 11 residues. Germline CDR1 SGHRS, CDR2 YFSETQ. V shed 4 bases and J shed 6 bases, with 8 bases lying between them. The CDR3 sequence: CASSPGREQYF. The CDR3 coding sequence is TGCGCCAGCAGCCCCGGTCGCGAGCAGTACTTC.

The chain carries TRBV7-2 and TRBJ2-3; 11 bases match TRBD1. The germline gives CDR1 SGHTA, CDR2 FQGNSA. V dropped 5 bases and J dropped 6; count of bases not matched to a gene: 7. The CDR3 covers 15 residues. The CDR3 loop is CASSTGQGASDTQYF. CDR3 sequence (DNA): TGTGCCAGCAGCACAGGACAGGGGGCAAGTGATACGCAGTATTTT.

This sequence joins TRBV6-5 and TRBJ1-2; maybe TRBD1 (5 bases). This CDR3 is 16 amino acids long. CDR1 and CDR2 from the germline V gene are MNHEY and SVGAGI. Trimming shortened V by 0 bases and J by 5 bases, and 16 bases separated the two germline ends. CDR3 bases: TGTGCCAGCAGTTACTCAGGGGACCCGCCTGGGTATGGCTACACCTTC. It specifies CASSYSGDPPGYGYTF.

The chain carries TRBV10-3 and TRBJ2-7, with TRBD2 identical over 10 bases. This CDR3 spans 15 amino acids. Germline V gene sequence: CDR1 ENHRY, CDR2 SYGVKD. The ends lost 2 bases at V and 2 bases at J; junction bases unmatched: 3. CDR3 sequence (DNA): TGTGCCATCAGTGAGGGACTAGCGGAAACCTACGAGCAGTACTTC. It specifies CAISEGLAETYEQYF.

Here the CDR3 DNA reads TGTGCCAGCTCACCCTCGCCGACAGGGGCTAACTATGGCTACACCTTC. Translating it yields CASSPSPTGANYGYTF. The chain uses TRBV18 and TRBJ1-2, with 8 bases matching TRBD1. This CDR3 comprises 16 residues. Trimming at V came to 3 bases and at J to 0 bases, leaving 6 bases not matched to a gene. Germline loops: CDR1 KGHSH, CDR2 LQKENI.

The V gene is TRBV18, the J gene TRBJ1-1, with D unresolved. V lost 6 bases and J lost 1, with 15 bases in between. Looked up from germline, CDR1 is KGHSH and CDR2 is LQKENI. This CDR3 region has 15 residues. DNA for the CDR3: TGTGCCAGCTCCCCCTCCTCGTGGGGGAACACTGAAGCTTTCTTT. Translated: CASSPSSWGNTEAFF.